This T cell receptor beta chain stems from a study of regulatory T cells in long-lasting Graves disease. The sample's time point: newly diagnosed GD, antithyroid drugs for less than 3 months. The TCR library was prepared using RNA isolated from PBMCs. The CDR3 has 13 amino acids. Per the germline V gene, CDR1 is PRHDT and CDR2 is FYEKMQ (reference sequence). The ends were cut back, 8 bases at V and 6 bases at J, with 16 bases in the middle. Study-wide results and caveats: Persistent disease exhibited a predilection for TRBV28, TRBJ1-2 and TRBJ2-5.

This clonotype was observed at least ten times. Its antigen is as yet unknown. To make TCR beta libraries, researchers used iRepertoire HTBI primers and Arm-PCR of CDR3 regions. TCRdb itself ran the multiplex PCR reads through MiXCR, one entry per CDR3 protein. The sample has about 240,000 distinct CDR3 sequences, roughly a fifth seen once. Sequencing was performed on peripheral blood mononuclear cells (PBMCs), taken at new diagnosis, from a patient treated with antithyroid drugs. This receptor was identified in a female donor with Graves disease. The V gene is TRBV13, the J gene TRBJ1-1; D perhaps matches TRBD1 (6 bases). CDR3: CASGRGGYAEAFF. The CDR3 DNA sequence: TGTGCCAGCGGCAGGGGTGGGTACGCTGAAGCTTTCTTT.